One and the same sample provided the 21 T cell receptor beta chains below, sequenced in a study of shared clonotypes between healthy human individuals. Libraries were prepared by immunoSEQ multiplex PCR; TCRdb keeps only in-frame clonotypes and omits some of them. The table records some 2,500,000 clones, over 85% of them present only once. Material: naive CD4+ T cells from PBMCs. The subset here: CD45RA+ positively selected. The receptors here all came from a man in his late teens or twenties in good health. Some clones in this sample may be carry-over from other donors' samples.

The chain couples TRBV5-1 to TRBJ1-1; the D gene is possibly TRBD1 (5 bases). CDR3 length: 17 amino acids. V shed 0 bases and J shed 2 bases, with 17 bases lying between them. Germline V gene lookup returns CDR1 SGHRS and CDR2 YFSETQ. The CDR3, as DNA: TGCGCCAGCAGCTTGGTCCAGGGCCTGGATCTTAACACTGAAGCTTTCTTT. Protein sequence: CASSLVQGLDLNTEAFF.

The V gene is TRBV28, the J gene TRBJ2-7; D is perhaps TRBD1 or TRBD2 (6 bases each). Germline values: CDR1 MDHEN, CDR2 SYDVKM. The germline V and J ends were trimmed by 7 bases and 0 bases, with 16 bases remaining between them. The CDR3 sequence is 15 residues long. CDR3 in amino acids: CASTYGGGRSYEQYF. The CDR3 DNA sequence: TGTGCCAGCACCTACGGGGGCGGCCGCTCCTACGAGCAGTACTTC. Full variable domain (remainder filled in from reference TRBV28 and TRBJ2-7): DVKVTQSSRYLVKRTGEKVFLECVQDMDHENMFWYRQDPGLGLRLIYFSYDVKMKEKGDIPEGYSVSREKKERFSLILESASTNQTSMYLCASTYGGGRSYEQYFGPGTRLTVT.

J is TRBJ2-1 and V is TRBV5-1, with a tentative D call TRBD1 (5 bases). V lost 3 bases and J 8 bases, leaving 12 bases between the germline ends. The CDR3 has 13 residues. Per germline, CDR1 SGHRS and CDR2 YFSETQ. The CDR3 sequence: CASSWGYYDEQFF. CDR3 DNA: TGCGCCAGCAGCTGGGGCTATTACGATGAGCAGTTCTTC. The entire variable domain, with the rest obtained from reference TRBV5-1 and TRBJ2-1, is as follows: KAGVTQTPRYLIKTRGQQVTLSCSPISGHRSVSWYQQTPGQGLQFLFEYFSETQRNKGNFPGRFSGRQFSNSRSEMNVSTLELGDSALYLCASSWGYYDEQFFGPGTRLTVL.

This chain joins TRBV9 and TRBJ1-3; D uncertain. Deletions cut 4 bases from V and 2 bases from J, with 22 bases between. The germline V gene encodes CDR1 SGDLS and CDR2 YYNGEE. The CDR3 loop spans 18 amino acids. CDR3 sequence: CASSLLPQEVNAGNTIYF. In DNA form, the CDR3 reads TGTGCCAGCAGCCTATTGCCCCAGGAAGTAAACGCTGGAAACACCATATATTTT. Combining the CDR3 with reference TRBV9 and TRBJ1-3 gives the whole variable domain DSGVTQTPKHLITATGQRVTLRCSPRSGDLSVYWYQQSLDQGLQFLIQYYNGEERAKGNILERFSAQQFPDLHSELNLSSLELGDSALYFCASSLLPQEVNAGNTIYFGEGSWLTVV.

CDR3 region: CASSQDEGAYNEQFF. The CDR3, as DNA: TGCGCCAGCAGCCAAGATGAGGGGGCCTACAATGAGCAGTTCTTC. The gene calls are TRBV4-1 and TRBJ2-1, with a possible D match to TRBD1 (6 bases). CDR1 and CDR2 from the germline V gene are MGHRA and YSYEKL. The V end lost 0 bases, the J end lost 2 bases, and 8 bases lay between the germline ends. The CDR3 runs to 15 residues.

The V and J genes are TRBV27 and TRBJ1-1, with D hard to call. The CDR3 totals 13 residues. The V gene lost 1 base and the J gene lost 7 bases, with 10 bases spanning the gap. CDR1 and CDR2 (germline): MNHEY, SMNVEV (reference sequence). CDR3 coding DNA: TGTGCCAGCAGTTTATTTAAGTATGGTGAAGCTTTCTTT. Translating it yields CASSLFKYGEAFF.

Points on this clone: Other DNA variants within this sample encode the same CDR3. This sequence joins TRBV11-3 and TRBJ2-3; possibly TRBD2 for D (5 bases). V lost 1 base to trimming and J lost 0 bases, with 11 bases between them. The CDR3 loop spans 16 amino acids. The germline V gene has CDR1 SGHNT and CDR2 YENEEA. The CDR3 nucleotides are TGTGCCAGCAGCTTAGGGCGCGGGTCTAGCACAGATACGCAGTATTTT. This translates into CASSLGRGSSTDTQYF.

Of note for this clone: In the same sample, other DNA sequences code for this CDR3. The chain couples TRBV28 to TRBJ1-5; D call uncertain. The CDR3 spans 13 residues. The V end lost 2 bases, the J end lost 2 bases, and 4 bases lay between the germline ends. The germline CDR1 and CDR2 sequences are MDHEN and SYDVKM. The CDR3 DNA is TGTGCCAGCAGTTTAGACGGCAATCAGCCCCAGCATTTT. This translates into CASSLDGNQPQHF.

With respect to this clone: This sample includes further DNA sequences coding for the same CDR3. The chain has TRBV28 and TRBJ2-7; D is uncertain. The CDR3 runs to 15 residues. Germline V gene sequence: CDR1 MDHEN, CDR2 SYDVKM. V was pared by 2 bases and J by 2 bases, with 13 bases between. DNA for the CDR3: TGTGCCAGCAGTTTAGGCGGAGCCAAAACCTACGAGCAGTACTTC. Translating gives CASSLGGAKTYEQYF. The full variable domain, in which reference TRBV28 and TRBJ2-7 provide the parts outside the CDR3, is DVKVTQSSRYLVKRTGEKVFLECVQDMDHENMFWYRQDPGLGLRLIYFSYDVKMKEKGDIPEGYSVSREKKERFSLILESASTNQTSMYLCASSLGGAKTYEQYFGPGTRLTVT.

This clone showed up just once. This CDR3 is also generated by other DNA sequences in the sample. V and J are TRBV7-3 and TRBJ2-1, with TRBD1 matching 9 bases. Germline lookup yields CDR1 SGHTA and CDR2 FQGTGA. The CDR3 runs 14 residues. After removal of 5 bases from V and 4 bases from J, the junction contained 3 bases not matched to a gene. The CDR3 spells CASSPGQGYNEQFF. The CDR3 DNA reads TGTGCCAGCAGCCCGGGACAGGGTTACAATGAGCAGTTCTTC. Full variable domain (missing parts from reference TRBV7-3 and TRBJ2-1): GAGVSQTPSNKVTEKGKYVELRCDPISGHTALYWYRQSLGQGPEFLIYFQGTGAADDSGLPNDRFFAVRPEGSVSTLKIQRTERGDSAVYLCASSPGQGYNEQFFGPGTRLTVL.

J is TRBJ2-7 and V is TRBV13, with D tentatively TRBD2 (5 bases). Germline values: CDR1 PRHDT, CDR2 FYEKMQ (reference sequence). There are 16 residues in the CDR3. The ends were cut back, 2 bases at V and 0 bases at J, with 14 bases in the middle. The CDR3 sequence: CASSLRGDGSSYEQYF. In DNA form, the CDR3 reads TGTGCCAGCAGCTTACGAGGTGATGGGAGCTCCTACGAGCAGTACTTC. The full variable domain, rest sourced from reference TRBV13 and TRBJ2-7, is AAGVIQSPRHLIKEKRETATLKCYPIPRHDTVYWYQQGPGQDPQFLISFYEKMQSDKGSIPDRFSAQQFSDYHSELNMSSLELGDSALYFCASSLRGDGSSYEQYFGPGTRLTVT.

V gene TRBV27 combines with J gene TRBJ2-7; D is possibly TRBD1 or TRBD2 (5 bases each). Germline V gene lookup returns CDR1 MNHEY and CDR2 SMNVEV (reference sequence). Between the trimmed V and J ends, which lost 3 bases and 5 bases, there was a span of 11 bases. This CDR3 spans 13 amino acids. The CDR3 loop is CASSFWGRDEQYF. CDR3 nucleotide sequence: TGTGCCAGCAGTTTTTGGGGGAGAGACGAGCAGTACTTC.

The chain couples TRBV5-1 to TRBJ2-3, with D hard to call. There are 15 residues in the CDR3. Looked up from germline, CDR1 is SGHRS and CDR2 is YFSETQ. V was clipped by 0 bases and J by 2 bases, with 10 bases between them. CDR3 amino acids: CASSLAPVSTDTQYF. CDR3 in DNA: TGCGCCAGCAGCTTGGCCCCAGTCTCCACAGATACGCAGTATTTT.

In regard to this clone: Other DNA sequences in this sample translate to the same CDR3. The rearrangement links TRBV5-1 to TRBJ2-7; 8 bases fit TRBD1. Germline V gene sequence: CDR1 SGHRS, CDR2 YFSETQ. The V gene end was trimmed by 0 bases and the J gene end by 5 bases; junction bases not matched to a gene: 4. This CDR3 has 14 residues. The CDR3 DNA sequence: TGCGCCAGCAGCTTGGGGCAGGGGGCGAACGAGCAGTACTTC. Its translation is CASSLGQGANEQYF.

The V and J genes are TRBV7-2 and TRBJ2-1; D might be TRBD2 (5 bases). V lost 6 bases to trimming and J lost 7 bases, with 10 bases between them. The CDR3 runs to 12 residues. From germline, CDR1 is SGHTA and CDR2 FQGNSA. The CDR3 region has the DNA TGTGCCAGCAGTCTTAGCGAGAATGAGCAGTTCTTC. This sequence encodes CASSLSENEQFF. The complete variable domain, with remaining parts taken from reference TRBV7-2 and TRBJ2-1, reads GAGVSQSPSNKVTEKGKDVELRCDPISGHTALYWYRQSLGQGLEFLIYFQGNSAPDKSGLPSDRFSAERTGGSVSTLTIQRTQQEDSAVYLCASSLSENEQFFGPGTRLTVL.

As regards this clone: Other nucleotide sequences in the sample specify the same CDR3. The chain recombines TRBV7-3 with TRBJ2-5; 8 bases agree with TRBD1. Germline CDR1 reads SGHTA; CDR2 reads FQGTGA. Trimming cost V 5 bases and J 5 bases; bases outside gene matches: 7. The CDR3 extends over 14 amino acids. The CDR3 bases are TGTGCCAGCAGCCCGGGGACAGGTGGGGAGACCCAGTACTTC. It yields the protein CASSPGTGGETQYF.

Concerning this clone: This same CDR3 is encoded by further DNA sequences in the sample. This chain connects TRBV5-1 to TRBJ2-7; no firm D call. The V gene lost 4 bases and the J gene lost 0 bases, with 8 bases spanning the gap. CDR3 length equals 13 residues. Germline CDR1 and CDR2: SGHRS and YFSETQ. CDR3 DNA sequence: TGCGCCAGCAGCCCCTCGAGCTCCTACGAGCAGTACTTC. Translated: CASSPSSSYEQYF.

V and J are TRBV7-8 and TRBJ1-2; TRBD1 is a possible D gene (5 bases). CDR3 length: 15 residues. V was pared by 2 bases and J by 2 bases, with 12 bases between. Per the germline V gene, CDR1 is SGHVS and CDR2 is FQNEAQ. For the CDR3, the DNA is TGTGCCAGCAGCTTATCGTACGAGGGGAACTATGGCTACACCTTC. Translation gives CASSLSYEGNYGYTF.

This clone was picked up one time. The CDR3 spells CASKDRDYYGYTF. The CDR3, as DNA: TGTGCCAGTAAGGACAGGGACTACTATGGCTACACCTTC. The J gene is TRBJ1-2, the V gene TRBV19; 8 nucleotides align to TRBD1. Germline CDR1 LNHDA, CDR2 SQIVND (reference sequence). J lost 3 bases, V lost 7 bases, and 4 bases had no gene match. The CDR3 contains 13 residues.

This chain joins TRBV6-5 and TRBJ2-7; 7 nucleotides agree with TRBD2. Germline lookup yields CDR1 MNHEY and CDR2 SVGAGI. The CDR3 runs 16 residues. Trimming took 1 base from V and 5 from J; bases not matched to a gene: 11. The CDR3 region is CASSYFRGRALDEQYF. CDR3 bases: TGTGCCAGCAGTTACTTCCGTGGGAGGGCCCTGGACGAGCAGTACTTC.

The chain employs TRBV27 and TRBJ2-1, with D maybe TRBD2 (6 bases). The CDR3 extends over 12 amino acids. The germline V and J ends were trimmed by 6 bases and 8 bases, with 11 bases remaining between them. Germline loops: CDR1 MNHEY, CDR2 SMNVEV (reference sequence). CDR3 DNA sequence: TGTGCCAGCAGACGACCGGGAGATGAGCAGTTCTTC. The encoded protein is CASRRPGDEQFF.